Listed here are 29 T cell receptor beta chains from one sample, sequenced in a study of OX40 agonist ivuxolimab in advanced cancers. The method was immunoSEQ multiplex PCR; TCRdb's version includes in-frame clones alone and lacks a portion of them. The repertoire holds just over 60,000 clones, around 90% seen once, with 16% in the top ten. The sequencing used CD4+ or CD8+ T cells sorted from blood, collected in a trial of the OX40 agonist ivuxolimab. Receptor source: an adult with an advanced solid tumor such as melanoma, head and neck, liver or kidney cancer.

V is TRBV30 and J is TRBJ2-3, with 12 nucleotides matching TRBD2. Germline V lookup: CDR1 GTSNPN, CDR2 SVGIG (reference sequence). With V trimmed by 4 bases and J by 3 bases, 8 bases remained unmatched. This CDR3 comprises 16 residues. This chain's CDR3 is CAWTLAGGRGTDTQYF. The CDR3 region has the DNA TGTGCCTGGACTCTAGCGGGAGGGCGTGGAACAGATACGCAGTATTTT.

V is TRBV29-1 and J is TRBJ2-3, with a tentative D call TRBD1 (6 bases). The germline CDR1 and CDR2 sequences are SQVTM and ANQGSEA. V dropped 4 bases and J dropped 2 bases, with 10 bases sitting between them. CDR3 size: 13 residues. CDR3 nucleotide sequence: TGCAGCGTTGTTAGGGGGTCCACAGATACGCAGTATTTT. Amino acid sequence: CSVVRGSTDTQYF.

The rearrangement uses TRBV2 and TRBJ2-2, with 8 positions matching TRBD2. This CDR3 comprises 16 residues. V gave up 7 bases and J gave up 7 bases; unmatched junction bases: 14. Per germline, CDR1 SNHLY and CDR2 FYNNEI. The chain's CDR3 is CASTQHSSGLVGELFF. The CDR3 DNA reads TGTGCCAGCACTCAACATTCTAGCGGGTTGGTCGGGGAGCTGTTTTTT.

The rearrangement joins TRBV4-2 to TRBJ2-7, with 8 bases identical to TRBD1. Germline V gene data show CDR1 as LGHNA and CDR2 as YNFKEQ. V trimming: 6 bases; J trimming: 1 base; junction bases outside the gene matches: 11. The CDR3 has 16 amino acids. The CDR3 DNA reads TGTGCCAGCAGATCGGCCGGGACAGGAAGTTCCTACGAGCAGTACTTC. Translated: CASRSAGTGSSYEQYF.

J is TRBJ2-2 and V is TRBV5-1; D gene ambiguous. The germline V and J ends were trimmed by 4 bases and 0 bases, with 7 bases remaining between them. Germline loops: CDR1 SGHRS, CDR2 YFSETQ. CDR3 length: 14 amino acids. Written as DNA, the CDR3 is TGCGCCAGCAGCCTGACCGCGAACACCGGGGAGCTGTTTTTT. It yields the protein CASSLTANTGELFF.

The CDR3 region is CASSDWARGGNTIYF. The DNA for the CDR3 is TGTGCCAGCAGTGATTGGGCCAGGGGTGGAAACACCATATATTTT. The V and J genes are TRBV2 and TRBJ1-3, with D possibly TRBD1 on 6 matching bases. Trimming shortened V by 3 bases and J by 3 bases, and 12 bases separated the two germline ends. Germline assignment: CDR1 SNHLY and CDR2 FYNNEI. There are 15 residues in the CDR3.

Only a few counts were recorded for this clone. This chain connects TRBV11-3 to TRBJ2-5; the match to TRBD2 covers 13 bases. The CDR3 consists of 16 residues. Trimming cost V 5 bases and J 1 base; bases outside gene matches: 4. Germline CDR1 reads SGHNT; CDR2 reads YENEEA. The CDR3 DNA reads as TGTGCCAGCAGCCACGGGACTAGCGGGGTCCAAGAGACCCAGTACTTC. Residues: CASSHGTSGVQETQYF.

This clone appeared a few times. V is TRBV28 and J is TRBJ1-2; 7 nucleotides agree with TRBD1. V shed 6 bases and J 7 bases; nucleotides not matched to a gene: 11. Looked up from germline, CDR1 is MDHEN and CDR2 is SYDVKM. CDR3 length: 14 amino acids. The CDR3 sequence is CASSPGQAYVGYTF. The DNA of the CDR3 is TGTGCCAGCAGCCCTGGACAGGCGTACGTTGGCTACACCTTC.

The CDR3 is CASSAGNRAKNIQYF. CDR3 DNA: TGTGCCAGCAGTGCAGGGAACAGGGCCAAAAACATTCAGTACTTC. V is TRBV25-1 and J is TRBJ2-4; D possibly corresponds to TRBD1 (5 bases). This CDR3 contains 15 residues. Looked up from germline, CDR1 is MGHDK and CDR2 is SYGVNS. The germline V and J ends were trimmed by 4 bases and 1 base, with 11 bases remaining between them. The entire variable domain, with the rest obtained from reference TRBV25-1 and TRBJ2-4, is as follows: EADIYQTPRYLVIGTGKKITLECSQTMGHDKMYWYQQDPGMELHLIHYSYGVNSTEKGDLSSESTVSRIRTEHFPLTLESARPSHTSQYLCASSAGNRAKNIQYFGAGTRLSVL.

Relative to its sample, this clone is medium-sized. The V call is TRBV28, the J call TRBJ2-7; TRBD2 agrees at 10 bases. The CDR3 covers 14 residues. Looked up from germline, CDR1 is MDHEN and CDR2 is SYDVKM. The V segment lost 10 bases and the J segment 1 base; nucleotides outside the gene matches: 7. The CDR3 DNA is TGTGCCACCTCGAGCGGGAGGGGGTCCTACGAGCAGTACTTC. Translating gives CATSSGRGSYEQYF.

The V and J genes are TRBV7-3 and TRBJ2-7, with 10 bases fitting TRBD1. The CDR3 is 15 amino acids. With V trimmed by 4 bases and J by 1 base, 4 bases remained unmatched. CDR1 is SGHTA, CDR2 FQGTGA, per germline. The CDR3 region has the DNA TGTGCCAGCAGCTCTGACAGGGGGCCTTCCTACGAGCAGTACTTC. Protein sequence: CASSSDRGPSYEQYF.

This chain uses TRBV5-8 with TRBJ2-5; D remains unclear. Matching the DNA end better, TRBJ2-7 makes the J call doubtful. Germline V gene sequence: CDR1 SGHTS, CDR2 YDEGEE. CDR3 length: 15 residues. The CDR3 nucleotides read TGTGCCAGCAGCCCCCAGTGGGGTTTAGCTTACGAGCAGTACTTC. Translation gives CASSPQWGLAYEQYF.

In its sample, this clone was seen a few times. The CDR3 nucleotides read TGTGCCAGCAGCCCAAGCGGAAATTACAATGAGCAGTTCTTC. Amino acid sequence: CASSPSGNYNEQFF. The chain recombines TRBV27 with TRBJ2-1, with a weak D call TRBD2 (5 bases). This CDR3 region has 14 residues. V was trimmed by 6 bases and J by 4 bases, leaving 13 bases between them. Germline-derived CDR1 and CDR2 are MNHEY and SMNVEV (reference sequence).

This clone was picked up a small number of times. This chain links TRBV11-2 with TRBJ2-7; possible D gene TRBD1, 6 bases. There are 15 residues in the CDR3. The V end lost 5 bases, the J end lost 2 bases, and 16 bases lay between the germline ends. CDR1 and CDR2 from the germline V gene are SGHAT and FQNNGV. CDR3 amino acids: CASSPRLGHTYEQYF. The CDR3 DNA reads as TGTGCCAGCAGCCCCCGGTTGGGACACACCTACGAGCAGTACTTC.

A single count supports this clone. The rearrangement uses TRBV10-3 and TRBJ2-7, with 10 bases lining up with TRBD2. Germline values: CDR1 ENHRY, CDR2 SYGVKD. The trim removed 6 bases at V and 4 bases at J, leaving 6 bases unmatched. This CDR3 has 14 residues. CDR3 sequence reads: CAIRLAGGTYEQYF. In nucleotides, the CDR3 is TGTGCCATCAGATTAGCGGGAGGAACATACGAGCAGTACTTC.

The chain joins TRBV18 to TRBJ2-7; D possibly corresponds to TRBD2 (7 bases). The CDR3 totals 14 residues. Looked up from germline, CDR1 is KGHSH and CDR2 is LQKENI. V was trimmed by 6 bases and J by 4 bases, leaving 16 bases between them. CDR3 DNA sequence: TGTGCCAGCTCCACACGGGGGGCGGAATACGAGCAGTACTTC. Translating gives CASSTRGAEYEQYF.

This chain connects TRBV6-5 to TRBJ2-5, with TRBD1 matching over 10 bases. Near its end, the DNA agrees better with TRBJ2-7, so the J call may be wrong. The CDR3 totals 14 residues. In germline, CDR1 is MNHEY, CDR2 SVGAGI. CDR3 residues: CASAPGTGVYEQYF. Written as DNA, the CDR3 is TGTGCCAGCGCACCTGGGACAGGGGTCTACGAGCAGTACTTC.

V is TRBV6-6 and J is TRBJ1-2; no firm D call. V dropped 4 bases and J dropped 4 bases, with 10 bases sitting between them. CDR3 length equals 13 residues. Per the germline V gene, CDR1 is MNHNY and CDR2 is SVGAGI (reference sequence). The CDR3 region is CASSSRAAYGYTF. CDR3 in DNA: TGTGCCAGCAGTTCCCGGGCAGCCTATGGCTACACCTTC.

The CDR3 region has the DNA TGTGCAAGTCGCTTAGGGCAGGGAGGGCATAGCGGGATGGCAGATACGCAGTATTTT. Translation gives CASRLGQGGHSGMADTQYF. The genes are TRBV12-2 and TRBJ2-3; the DNA was not compared with TRBD2, the D call given in the table. TRBV12-2 is deemed a pseudogene. CDR3 length equals 19 residues.

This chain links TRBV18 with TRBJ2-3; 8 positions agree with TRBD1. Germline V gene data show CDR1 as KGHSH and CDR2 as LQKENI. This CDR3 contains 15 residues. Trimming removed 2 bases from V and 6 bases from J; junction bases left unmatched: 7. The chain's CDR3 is CASSPSQGAADTQYF. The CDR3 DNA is TGTGCCAGCTCACCATCCCAGGGGGCTGCGGATACGCAGTATTTT.

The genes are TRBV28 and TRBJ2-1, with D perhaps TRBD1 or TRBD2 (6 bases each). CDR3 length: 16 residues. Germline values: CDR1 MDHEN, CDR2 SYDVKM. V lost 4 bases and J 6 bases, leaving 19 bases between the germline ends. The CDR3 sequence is CASSWGAGRLINEQFF. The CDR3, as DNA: TGTGCCAGCAGTTGGGGGGCGGGAAGACTCATCAATGAGCAGTTCTTC.

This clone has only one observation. The CDR3, as DNA: TGTGCCAGCAGCCTAGAGCTCGGCTCCTACAATGAGCAGTTCTTC. Protein sequence: CASSLELGSYNEQFF. The chain is built from TRBV7-9 and TRBJ2-1; the D is unclear. This CDR3 comprises 15 residues. Per germline, CDR1 SEHNR and CDR2 FQNEAQ (reference sequence). Trimming removed 5 bases from V and 0 bases from J, with 11 bases in between.

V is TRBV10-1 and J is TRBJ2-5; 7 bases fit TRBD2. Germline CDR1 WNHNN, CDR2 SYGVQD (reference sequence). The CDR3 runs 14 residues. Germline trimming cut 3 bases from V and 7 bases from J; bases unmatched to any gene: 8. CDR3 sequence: CASSENLAVTTQYF. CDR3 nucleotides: TGCGCCAGCAGTGAAAATCTAGCGGTCACGACCCAGTACTTC.

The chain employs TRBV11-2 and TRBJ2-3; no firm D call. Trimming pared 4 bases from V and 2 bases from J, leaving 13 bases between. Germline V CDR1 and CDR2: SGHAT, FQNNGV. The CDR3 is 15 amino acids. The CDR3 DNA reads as TGTGCCAGCAGCTCCCTCAGTGTGTACACAGATACGCAGTATTTT. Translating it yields CASSSLSVYTDTQYF.

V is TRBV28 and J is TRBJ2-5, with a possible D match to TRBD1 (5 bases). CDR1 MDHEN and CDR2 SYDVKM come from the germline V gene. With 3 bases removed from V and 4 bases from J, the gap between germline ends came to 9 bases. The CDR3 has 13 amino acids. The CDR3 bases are TGTGCCAGCAGTTTTTCCAGGGTAGAGACCCAGTACTTC. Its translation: CASSFSRVETQYF.

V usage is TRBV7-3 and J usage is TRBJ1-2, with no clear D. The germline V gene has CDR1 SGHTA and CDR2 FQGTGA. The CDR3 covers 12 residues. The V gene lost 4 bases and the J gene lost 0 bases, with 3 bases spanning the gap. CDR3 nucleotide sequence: TGTGCCAGCAGCTCCTCTAACTATGGCTACACCTTC. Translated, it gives CASSSSNYGYTF.

The DNA of the CDR3 is TGTGCCAGCAGCCGATCCGGGAGCCAAGAGACCCAGTACTTC. Translated, it gives CASSRSGSQETQYF. The rearrangement uses TRBV7-3 and TRBJ2-5; possibly TRBD2 for D (6 bases). The CDR3 contains 14 residues. Trimming shortened V by 5 bases and J by 1 base, and 11 bases separated the two germline ends. In germline, CDR1 is SGHTA, CDR2 FQGTGA. Combining the CDR3 with reference TRBV7-3 and TRBJ2-5 gives the whole variable domain GAGVSQTPSNKVTEKGKYVELRCDPISGHTALYWYRQSLGQGPEFLIYFQGTGAADDSGLPNDRFFAVRPEGSVSTLKIQRTERGDSAVYLCASSRSGSQETQYFGPGTRLLVL.

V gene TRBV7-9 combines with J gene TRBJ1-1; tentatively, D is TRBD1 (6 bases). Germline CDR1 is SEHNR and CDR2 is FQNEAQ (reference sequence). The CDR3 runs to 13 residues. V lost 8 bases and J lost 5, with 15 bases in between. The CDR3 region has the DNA TGTGCCAGCCACTACAGGGTGGGTACTGAAGCTTTCTTT. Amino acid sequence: CASHYRVGTEAFF.

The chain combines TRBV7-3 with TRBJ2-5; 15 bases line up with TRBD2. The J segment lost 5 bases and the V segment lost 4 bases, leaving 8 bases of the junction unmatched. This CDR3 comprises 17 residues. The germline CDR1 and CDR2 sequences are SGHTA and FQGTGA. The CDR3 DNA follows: TGTGCCAGCAGCTCCCGGGCGGGGACTAGCGGGAGGGAGACCCAGTACTTC. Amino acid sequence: CASSSRAGTSGRETQYF.